The 14 T cell receptor beta chains listed next were all sequenced from one sample in a study of T cells after yellow fever vaccination. From the 5' RACE reads, TCRdb called clonotypes with MiXCR, one entry per CDR3 protein. The sample includes 100,000 to 150,000 distinct CDR3 sequences, under 9% seen only once; the top ten take approximately 39%. The sequenced sample was CD8+ T cells sorted from PBMCs, obtained on the day of the yellow fever booster vaccination. The origin of the receptors is a man between 18 and 35 years old who received the YFV17D yellow fever vaccine.

This clonotype was counted only a few times. The chain is built from TRBV5-1 and TRBJ1-1; weak D call: TRBD1 (5 bases). V gave up 4 bases and J gave up 0 bases, with 13 bases separating them. Per the germline V gene, CDR1 is SGHRS and CDR2 is YFSETQ. The CDR3 loop spans 15 amino acids. Here the CDR3 reads CASSPGDGLNTEAFF. CDR3 in DNA: TGCGCCAGCAGCCCGGGGGACGGGTTGAACACTGAAGCTTTCTTT.

The chain employs TRBV5-1 and TRBJ2-7; possible D gene TRBD2, 6 bases. V lost 4 bases and J lost 1, with 15 bases in between. The CDR3 is 15 amino acids. From germline, CDR1 is SGHRS and CDR2 YFSETQ. CDR3 in amino acids: CASSLRDRQSYEQYV. The CDR3 DNA follows: TGCGCCAGCAGCCTGCGGGACCGCCAATCCTACGAGCAGTACGTC.

V and J are TRBV7-9 and TRBJ2-2; D is unresolved. CDR1 is SEHNR and CDR2 is FQNEAQ in the germline V gene (reference sequence). V was shortened by 5 bases and J by 5 bases, with 6 bases between the two germline ends. This CDR3 is built from 12 residues. CDR3 sequence: CASSRMTGELFF. CDR3 DNA sequence: TGTGCCAGCAGCCGGATGACCGGGGAGCTGTTTTTT.

The chain links TRBV4-1 to TRBJ2-7, with 10 bases fitting TRBD1. V trimming: 1 base; J trimming: 4 bases; junction bases outside the gene matches: 7. The CDR3 runs 16 residues. The germline CDR1 and CDR2 sequences are MGHRA and YSYEKL. CDR3 coding DNA: TGCGCCAGCAGCCAAGTCGGACAGGGGGGAATTTACGAGCAGTACTTC. Its translation is CASSQVGQGGIYEQYF.

The chain links TRBV27 to TRBJ2-1; 9 bases line up with TRBD2. Losses at the gene ends were 5 bases for V and 6 bases for J; bases not matched to a gene: 5. The CDR3 totals 14 residues. Germline loops: CDR1 MNHEY, CDR2 SMNVEV (reference sequence). The CDR3 bases are TGTGCCAGCAGTCCGGGACTAGCCCCCAATGAGCAGTTCTTC. Amino acid sequence: CASSPGLAPNEQFF.

V and J are TRBV4-1 and TRBJ1-1; TRBD1 matches 7 bases. Germline loops: CDR1 MGHRA, CDR2 YSYEKL. V lost 1 base and J lost 5; bases outside the gene matches: 7. This CDR3 has 15 amino acids. For the CDR3, the DNA is TGCGCCAGCAGCCAAGTTAAGACAGGGTGGACTGAAGCTTTCTTT. Translation: CASSQVKTGWTEAFF.

The rearrangement uses TRBV20-1 and TRBJ1-2; a weak D match, TRBD1 (6 bases). Between the trimmed V and J ends, which lost 3 bases and 2 bases, there was a span of 19 bases. CDR1 is DFQATT, CDR2 SNEGSKA, per germline (reference sequence). This CDR3 has 16 residues. The CDR3 DNA follows: TGCAGTGCTAGGGCGACCAGGGGCAATTCAAACTATGGCTACACCTTC. Its translation is CSARATRGNSNYGYTF.

This clonotype was seen more than once but under ten times. The chain couples TRBV14 to TRBJ2-1, with a possible D match to TRBD2 (6 bases). V was pared by 4 bases and J by 5 bases, with 15 bases between. Germline V gene sequence: CDR1 SGHDN, CDR2 FVKESK. The CDR3 length is 15 residues. The CDR3 sequence is CASSPLEVADNEQFF. The CDR3 DNA reads as TGTGCCAGCAGCCCCCTAGAGGTAGCGGACAATGAGCAGTTCTTC.

The CDR3 DNA reads TGTGCCAGCAGTGAATCGGGCCTAGCGGGGAGCTACAATGAGCAGTTCTTC. It codes for CASSESGLAGSYNEQFF. J is TRBJ2-1 and V is TRBV2; 9 bases line up with TRBD2. This CDR3 has 17 residues. Germline trimming cut 2 bases from V and 3 bases from J; bases unmatched to any gene: 8. CDR1 is SNHLY and CDR2 is FYNNEI in the germline V gene.

This chain links TRBV2 with TRBJ2-3; no definite D call. V lost 8 bases to trimming and J lost 2 bases, with 11 bases between them. The CDR3 sequence is 13 residues long. The germline V gene encodes CDR1 SNHLY and CDR2 FYNNEI. CDR3 bases: TGTGCCAGCCGTAGAGTGGCCACAGATACGCAGTATTTT. Protein product: CASRRVATDTQYF.

The chain joins TRBV6-5 to TRBJ1-5; no clear D. Germline CDR1 and CDR2: MNHEY and SVGAGI. The ends were cut back, 0 bases at V and 2 bases at J, with 8 bases in the middle. The CDR3 loop spans 15 amino acids. CDR3 amino acids: CASSYSLWGNQPQHF. In DNA, the CDR3 is TGTGCCAGCAGTTACTCCTTGTGGGGCAATCAGCCCCAGCATTTT.

The sample holds a few counts of this clonotype. The chain couples TRBV4-3 to TRBJ2-7; D is possibly TRBD2 (6 bases). Germline CDR1 and CDR2: LGHNA and YSLEER. The CDR3 runs 14 residues. The germline V and J ends were trimmed by 1 base and 6 bases, with 13 bases remaining between them. The chain's CDR3 is CASSQGSGFGEQYF. CDR3 sequence (DNA): TGCGCCAGCAGCCAAGGGAGCGGGTTCGGCGAGCAGTACTTC.

In its sample, this clonotype was seen a few times. Here the CDR3 DNA reads TGTGCCAGCAGCCAAGACCTGATGAACACTGAAGCTTTCTTT. It codes for CASSQDLMNTEAFF. The chain links TRBV3-1 to TRBJ1-1, with D hard to call. Germline CDR1 reads LGHDT; CDR2 reads YNNKEL (reference sequence). Trimming pared 0 bases from V and 0 bases from J, leaving 5 bases between. The CDR3 runs to 14 residues.

This chain connects TRBV9 to TRBJ1-1, with TRBD1 as a possible D gene (5 bases). Germline CDR1 is SGDLS and CDR2 is YYNGEE. V was trimmed by 3 bases and J by 0 bases, leaving 12 bases between them. CDR3 length equals 15 residues. The CDR3 protein is CASSANGGMNTEAFF. CDR3 nucleotide sequence: TGTGCCAGCAGCGCCAACGGGGGTATGAACACTGAAGCTTTCTTT.